Only one count was recorded for the clone carrying this TCR beta chain. Its antigen remains unknown. These data belong to a study of OX40 agonist ivuxolimab in advanced cancers. Regarding the study as a whole: The study found that CD8+ T cells averaged more expanded clones than CD4+. Researchers did not establish what antigens the expanded peripheral T cells target.

The CDR3 loop spans 14 amino acids. Per the germline V gene, CDR1 is LNHDA and CDR2 is SQIVND (reference sequence). The ends lost 5 bases at V and 9 bases at J; junction bases unmatched: 10. Some clones are missing from TCRdb's copy, which holds only in-frame ones; the method was immunoSEQ multiplex PCR. The table records approximately 35,000 clones, approximately 78% of them present only once. The TCR was taken from an adult with an advanced solid tumor such as melanoma, head and neck, liver or kidney cancer. The chain carries TRBV19 and TRBJ1-1, with 9 bases fitting TRBD1. Material: CD4+ or CD8+ T cells sorted from blood, obtained in a trial of the OX40 agonist ivuxolimab. The CDR3 nucleotides read TGTGCCAGTAGTCTCGGACAGGGGACGCGGAAAGCTTTCTTT. The encoded protein is CASSLGQGTRKAFF.